Below are 9 T cell receptor beta chains sequenced from a single sample in a study of cytomegalovirus exposure and HLA in healthy donors (dated by TCRdb to about 2017). To prepare the library, the immunoSEQ multiplex PCR assay was applied. For the multiplex PCR, a mixture combining 60 forward primers for TCR Vbeta segments and 13 reverse primers for TCR Jbeta segments was used. Here the immuneACCESS table is served through TCRdb, limited to in-frame sequences with V and J called. Missing clones are a known gap in these copies; in checked studies unresolved V genes cover under half, and the rest lacks a known reason. This sample holds approximately 110,000 clones; about 79% were observed only once. 2.6% of the sample comes from the top ten. The specimen was PBMCs. These receptors were collected from a man aged 45-60 years in good health and CMV-seropositive.

The chain couples TRBV14 to TRBJ2-1; 9 bases align to TRBD2. The CDR3 is 17 residues long. Per the germline V gene, CDR1 is SGHDN and CDR2 is FVKESK. V trimming: 1 base; J trimming: 8 bases; junction bases outside the gene matches: 12. In DNA form, the CDR3 reads TGTGCCAGCAGCCAAGTCCACCTAGCGGGATATATCGATGAGCAGTTCTTC. The encoded protein is CASSQVHLAGYIDEQFF. Complete variable domain (other parts from reference TRBV14 and TRBJ2-1): EAGVTQFPSHSVIEKGQTVTLRCDPISGHDNLYWYRRVMGKEIKFLLHFVKESKQDESGMPNNRFLAERTGGTYSTLKVQPAELEDSGVYFCASSQVHLAGYIDEQFFGPGTRLTVL.

CDR3 region: CASGVQGARIGYGYTF. Written as DNA, the CDR3 is TGTGCCAGCGGAGTCCAGGGGGCGCGAATCGGCTATGGCTACACCTTC. The V gene is TRBV14, the J gene TRBJ1-2; 8 bases are a match to TRBD1. This CDR3 contains 16 residues. CDR1 is SGHDN, CDR2 FVKESK, per germline. Trimming cost V 8 bases and J 4 bases; bases outside gene matches: 15.

This clone has more than one count but fewer than ten. This chain connects TRBV10-3 to TRBJ1-3; D may be TRBD1 (6 bases). CDR3 length equals 14 residues. The ends were cut back, 6 bases at V and 3 bases at J, with 12 bases in the middle. Germline V gene data show CDR1 as ENHRY and CDR2 as SYGVKD. The chain's CDR3 is CAIRKGVSGNTIYF. CDR3 nucleotides: TGTGCCATCAGGAAGGGGGTAAGTGGAAACACCATATATTTT.

The V and J genes are TRBV2 and TRBJ2-5; 8 bases map to TRBD1. Per the germline V gene, CDR1 is SNHLY and CDR2 is FYNNEI. J lost 2 bases, V lost 7 bases, and 3 bases had no gene match. This CDR3 is built from 13 residues. CDR3 sequence (DNA): TGTGCCAGCATCAGGGGGCGGCAAGAGACCCAGTACTTC. It is translated as CASIRGRQETQYF. Full variable domain (remainder filled in from reference TRBV2 and TRBJ2-5): EPEVTQTPSHQVTQMGQEVILRCVPISNHLYFYWYRQILGQKVEFLVSFYNNEISEKSEIFDDQFSVERPDGSNFTLKIRSTKLEDSAMYFCASIRGRQETQYFGPGTRLLVL.

The genes are TRBV19 and TRBJ1-4, with 9 nucleotides matching TRBD1. Germline V gene data show CDR1 as LNHDA and CDR2 as SQIVND (reference sequence). The trim removed 5 bases at V and 8 bases at J, leaving 9 bases unmatched. The CDR3 spans 15 residues. The chain's CDR3 is CASSGTGSFREKLFF. CDR3 sequence (DNA): TGTGCCAGTAGTGGGACAGGGAGTTTTAGGGAAAAACTGTTTTTT.

V usage is TRBV6-5 and J usage is TRBJ2-1, with 9 bases that match TRBD1. Per the germline V gene, CDR1 is MNHEY and CDR2 is SVGAGI. This CDR3 has 13 residues. V lost 5 bases and J lost 7; bases outside the gene matches: 3. The CDR3 coding sequence is TGTGCCAGCAGTGACAGGGGGGGGAATGAGCAGTTCTTC. Protein product: CASSDRGGNEQFF.

The chain uses TRBV6-1 and TRBJ1-3, with 7 bases identical to TRBD1. V was clipped by 7 bases and J by 0 bases; unmatched bases: 6. From germline, CDR1 is MNHNS and CDR2 SASEGT. The CDR3 length is 15 residues. The CDR3 DNA sequence: TGTGCCAGCAATCAGGGGGGATCCTCTGGAAACACCATATATTTT. It encodes CASNQGGSSGNTIYF.

The chain joins TRBV5-6 to TRBJ1-2, with 7 bases identical to TRBD1. The length of the CDR3 is 14 residues. Trimming at V came to 1 base and at J to 5 bases, leaving 5 bases not matched to a gene. CDR1 SGHDT and CDR2 YYEEEE come from the germline V gene. The CDR3 is CASSLIGRGYGYTF. DNA of the CDR3: TGTGCCAGCAGCTTGATTGGCAGGGGGTATGGCTACACCTTC.

This rearrangement joins TRBV10-2 to TRBJ1-6; TRBD1 agrees at 8 bases. V shed 3 bases, J shed 2 bases, and the junction held 9 bases outside the gene matches. Per the germline V gene, CDR1 is WSHSY and CDR2 is SAAADI. This CDR3 is built from 18 residues. CDR3 region: CASSDRPRGRPYNSPLHF. The CDR3, as DNA: TGCGCCAGCAGTGATCGGCCCAGGGGGCGTCCCTATAATTCACCCCTCCACTTT.